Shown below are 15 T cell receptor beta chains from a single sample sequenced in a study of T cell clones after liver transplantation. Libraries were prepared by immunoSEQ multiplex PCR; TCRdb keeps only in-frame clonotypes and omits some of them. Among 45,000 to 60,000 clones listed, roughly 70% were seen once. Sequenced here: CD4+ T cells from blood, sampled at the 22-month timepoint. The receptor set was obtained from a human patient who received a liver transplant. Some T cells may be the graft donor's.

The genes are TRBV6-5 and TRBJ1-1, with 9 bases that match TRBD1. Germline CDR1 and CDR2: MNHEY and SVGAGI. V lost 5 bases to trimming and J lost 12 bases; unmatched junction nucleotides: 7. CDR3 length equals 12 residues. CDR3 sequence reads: CASSPGTGISFF. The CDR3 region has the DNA TGTGCCAGCAGTCCCGGGACAGGGATATCTTTCTTT.

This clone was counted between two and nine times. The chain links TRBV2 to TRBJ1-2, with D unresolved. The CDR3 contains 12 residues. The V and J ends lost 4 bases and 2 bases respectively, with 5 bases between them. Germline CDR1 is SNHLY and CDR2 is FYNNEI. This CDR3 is CASSVDNYGYTF. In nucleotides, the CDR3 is TGTGCCAGCAGTGTGGACAACTATGGCTACACCTTC.

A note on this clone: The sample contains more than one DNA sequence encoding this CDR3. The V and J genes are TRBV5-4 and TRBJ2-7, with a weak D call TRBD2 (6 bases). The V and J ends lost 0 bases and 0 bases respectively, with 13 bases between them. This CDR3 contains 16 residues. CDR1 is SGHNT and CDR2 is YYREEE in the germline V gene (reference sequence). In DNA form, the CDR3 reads TGTGCCAGCAGCTTGGGCGGGACGGCAAGCTCCTACGAGCAGTACTTC. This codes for CASSLGGTASSYEQYF.

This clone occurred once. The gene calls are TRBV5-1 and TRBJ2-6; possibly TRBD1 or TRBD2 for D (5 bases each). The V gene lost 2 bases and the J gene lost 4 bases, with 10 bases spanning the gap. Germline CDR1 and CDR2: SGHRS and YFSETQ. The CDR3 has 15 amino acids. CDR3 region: CASSFGTGGANVLTF. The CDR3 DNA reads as TGCGCCAGCAGCTTCGGGACCGGCGGGGCCAACGTCCTGACTTTC.

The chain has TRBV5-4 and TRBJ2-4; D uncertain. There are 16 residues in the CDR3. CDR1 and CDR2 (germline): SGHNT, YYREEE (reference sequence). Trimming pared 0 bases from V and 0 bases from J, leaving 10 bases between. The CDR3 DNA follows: TGTGCCAGCAGCTTGGGGCCCATAGGAGCCAAAAACATTCAGTACTTC. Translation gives CASSLGPIGAKNIQYF.

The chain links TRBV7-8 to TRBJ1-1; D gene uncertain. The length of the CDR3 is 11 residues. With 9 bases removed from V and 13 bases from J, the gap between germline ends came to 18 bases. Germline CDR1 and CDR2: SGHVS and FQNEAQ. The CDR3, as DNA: TGTGCCAGTAGGACGGGCCGGGTTGATTTCTTT. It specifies CASRTGRVDFF.

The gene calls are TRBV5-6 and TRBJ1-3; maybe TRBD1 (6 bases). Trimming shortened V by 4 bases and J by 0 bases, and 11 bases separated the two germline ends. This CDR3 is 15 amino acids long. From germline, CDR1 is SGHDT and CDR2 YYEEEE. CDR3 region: CASSPRGLSGNTIYF. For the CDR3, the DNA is TGTGCCAGCAGCCCCAGGGGTCTCTCTGGAAACACCATATATTTT.

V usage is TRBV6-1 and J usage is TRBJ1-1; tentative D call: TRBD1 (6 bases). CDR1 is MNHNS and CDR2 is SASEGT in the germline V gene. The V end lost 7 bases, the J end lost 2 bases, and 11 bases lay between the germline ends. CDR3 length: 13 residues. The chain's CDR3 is CASIWTANTEAFF. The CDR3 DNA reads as TGTGCCAGCATTTGGACAGCCAACACTGAAGCTTTCTTT.

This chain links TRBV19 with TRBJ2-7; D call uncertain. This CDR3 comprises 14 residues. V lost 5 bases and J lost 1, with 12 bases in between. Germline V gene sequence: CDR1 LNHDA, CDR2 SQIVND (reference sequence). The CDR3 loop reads CASSDRPWSYEQYF. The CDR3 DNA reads TGTGCCAGTAGTGATCGGCCGTGGTCCTACGAGCAGTACTTC.

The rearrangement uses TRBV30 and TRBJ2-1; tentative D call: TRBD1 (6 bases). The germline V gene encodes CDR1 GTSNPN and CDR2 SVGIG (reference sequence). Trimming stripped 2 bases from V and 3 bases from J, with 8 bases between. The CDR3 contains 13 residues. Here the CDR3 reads CAWSTGFYNEQFF. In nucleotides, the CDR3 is TGTGCCTGGAGTACAGGGTTCTACAATGAGCAGTTCTTC.

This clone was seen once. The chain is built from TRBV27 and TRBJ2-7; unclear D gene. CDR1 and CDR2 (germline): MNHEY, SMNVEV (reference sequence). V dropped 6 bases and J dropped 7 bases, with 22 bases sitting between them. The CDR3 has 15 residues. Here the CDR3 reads CASRGPQARLGEQYF. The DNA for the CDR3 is TGTGCCAGCAGGGGTCCCCAGGCCCGCCTTGGGGAGCAGTACTTC.

The CDR3 spells CASSLVQGLGSPLHF. The DNA for the CDR3 is TGTGCCAGCAGCTTAGTACAGGGTTTGGGCTCACCCCTCCACTTT. The chain carries TRBV7-8 and TRBJ1-6; D is perhaps TRBD1 (6 bases). Germline V gene lookup returns CDR1 SGHVS and CDR2 FQNEAQ. CDR3 length: 15 residues. V was shortened by 1 base and J by 10 bases, with 14 bases between the two germline ends.

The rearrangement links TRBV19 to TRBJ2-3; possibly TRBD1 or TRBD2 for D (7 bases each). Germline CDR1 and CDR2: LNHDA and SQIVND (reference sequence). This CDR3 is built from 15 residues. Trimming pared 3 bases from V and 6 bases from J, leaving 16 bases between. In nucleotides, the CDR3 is TGTGCCAGTAGTATCCCAGGGGAGGGGGCCGATACGCAGTATTTT. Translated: CASSIPGEGADTQYF.

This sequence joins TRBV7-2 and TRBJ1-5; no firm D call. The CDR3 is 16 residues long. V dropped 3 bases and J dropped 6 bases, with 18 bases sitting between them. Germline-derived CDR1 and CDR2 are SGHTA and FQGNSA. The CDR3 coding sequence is TGTGCCAGCAGCTTGGGTTCTCAGGTCGCGGGTCAGCCCCAGCATTTT. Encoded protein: CASSLGSQVAGQPQHF.

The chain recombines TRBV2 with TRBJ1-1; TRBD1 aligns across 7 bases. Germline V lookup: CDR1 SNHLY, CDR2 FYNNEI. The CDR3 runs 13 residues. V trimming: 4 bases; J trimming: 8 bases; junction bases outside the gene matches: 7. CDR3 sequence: CASSVEGAGEAFF. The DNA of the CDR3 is TGTGCCAGCAGTGTGGAGGGGGCGGGGGAAGCTTTCTTT. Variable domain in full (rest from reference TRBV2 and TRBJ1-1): EPEVTQTPSHQVTQMGQEVILRCVPISNHLYFYWYRQILGQKVEFLVSFYNNEISEKSEIFDDQFSVERPDGSNFTLKIRSTKLEDSAMYFCASSVEGAGEAFFGQGTRLTVV.